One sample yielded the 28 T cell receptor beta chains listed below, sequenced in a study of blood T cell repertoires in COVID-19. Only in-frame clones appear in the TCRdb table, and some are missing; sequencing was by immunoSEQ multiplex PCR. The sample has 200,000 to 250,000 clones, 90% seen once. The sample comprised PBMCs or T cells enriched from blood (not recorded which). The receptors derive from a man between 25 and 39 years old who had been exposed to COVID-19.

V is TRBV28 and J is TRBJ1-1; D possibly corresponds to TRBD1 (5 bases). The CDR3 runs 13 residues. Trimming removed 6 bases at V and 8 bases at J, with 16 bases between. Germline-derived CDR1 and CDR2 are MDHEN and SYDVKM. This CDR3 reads CASRLEQDIEAFF. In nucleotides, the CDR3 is TGTGCCAGCAGGTTGGAACAGGATATCGAAGCTTTCTTT.

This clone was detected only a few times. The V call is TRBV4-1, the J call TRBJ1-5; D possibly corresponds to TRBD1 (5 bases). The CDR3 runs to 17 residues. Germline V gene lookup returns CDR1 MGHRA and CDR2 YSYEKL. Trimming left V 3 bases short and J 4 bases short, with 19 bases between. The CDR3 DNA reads TGCGCCAGCAGCCAGGTGGACATGGGGTTTCGAAATCAGCCCCAGCATTTT. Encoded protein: CASSQVDMGFRNQPQHF.

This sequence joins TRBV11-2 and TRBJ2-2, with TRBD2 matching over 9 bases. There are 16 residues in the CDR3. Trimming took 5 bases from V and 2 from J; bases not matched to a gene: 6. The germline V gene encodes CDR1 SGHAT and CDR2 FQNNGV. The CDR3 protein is CASSPISGGNTGELFF. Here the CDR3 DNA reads TGTGCCAGCAGCCCAATTAGCGGGGGTAACACCGGGGAGCTGTTTTTT.

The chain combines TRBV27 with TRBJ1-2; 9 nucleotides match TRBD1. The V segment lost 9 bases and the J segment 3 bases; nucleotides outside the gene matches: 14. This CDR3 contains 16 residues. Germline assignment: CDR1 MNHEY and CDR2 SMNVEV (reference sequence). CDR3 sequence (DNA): TGTGCCAGTCATACCGGGACAGGGAGCCTCGACTATGGCTACACCTTC. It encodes CASHTGTGSLDYGYTF.

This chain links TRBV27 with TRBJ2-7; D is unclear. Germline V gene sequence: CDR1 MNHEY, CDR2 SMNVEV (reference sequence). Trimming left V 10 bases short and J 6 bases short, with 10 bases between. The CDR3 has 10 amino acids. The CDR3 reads CATRSAEQYF. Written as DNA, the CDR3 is TGTGCCACCAGGAGCGCCGAGCAGTACTTC.

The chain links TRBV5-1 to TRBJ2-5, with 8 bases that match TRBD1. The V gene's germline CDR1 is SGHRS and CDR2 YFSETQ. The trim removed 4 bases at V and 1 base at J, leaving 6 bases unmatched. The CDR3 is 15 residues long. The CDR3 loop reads CASSLDGTGQETQYF. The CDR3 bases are TGCGCCAGCAGCCTTGACGGGACAGGCCAAGAGACCCAGTACTTC.

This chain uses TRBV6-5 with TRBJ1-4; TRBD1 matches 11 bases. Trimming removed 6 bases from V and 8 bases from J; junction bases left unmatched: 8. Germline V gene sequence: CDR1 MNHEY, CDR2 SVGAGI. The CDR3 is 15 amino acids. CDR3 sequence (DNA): TGTGCCAGCAGCCCGGACAGGGGGCAGCAAGAAAAACTGTTTTTT. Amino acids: CASSPDRGQQEKLFF.

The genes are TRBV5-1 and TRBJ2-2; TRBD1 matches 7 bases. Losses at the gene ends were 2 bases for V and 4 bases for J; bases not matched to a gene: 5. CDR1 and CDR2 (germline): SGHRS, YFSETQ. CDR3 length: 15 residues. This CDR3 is CASSLGQDGTGELFF. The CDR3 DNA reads TGCGCCAGCAGCTTAGGACAGGACGGCACCGGGGAGCTGTTTTTT.

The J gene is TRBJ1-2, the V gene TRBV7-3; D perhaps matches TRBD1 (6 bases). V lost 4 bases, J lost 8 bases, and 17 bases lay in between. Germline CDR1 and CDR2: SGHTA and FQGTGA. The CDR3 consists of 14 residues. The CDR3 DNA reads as TGTGCCAGCAGCTCCTATCCCTCGACAGGAGGCTACACCTTC. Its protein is CASSSYPSTGGYTF.

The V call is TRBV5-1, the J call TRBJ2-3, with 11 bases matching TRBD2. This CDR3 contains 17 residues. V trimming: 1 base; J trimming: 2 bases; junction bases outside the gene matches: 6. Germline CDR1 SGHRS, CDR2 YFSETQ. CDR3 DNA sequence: TGCGCCAGCAGCTTGTCTTTAGCGGGGGGGATCACAGATACGCAGTATTTT. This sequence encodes CASSLSLAGGITDTQYF.

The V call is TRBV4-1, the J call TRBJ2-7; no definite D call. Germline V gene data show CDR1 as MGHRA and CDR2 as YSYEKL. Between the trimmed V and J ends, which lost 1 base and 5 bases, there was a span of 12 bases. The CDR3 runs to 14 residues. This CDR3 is CASSQGSALDEQYF. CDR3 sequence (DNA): TGCGCCAGCAGCCAAGGGAGTGCCCTTGACGAGCAGTACTTC.

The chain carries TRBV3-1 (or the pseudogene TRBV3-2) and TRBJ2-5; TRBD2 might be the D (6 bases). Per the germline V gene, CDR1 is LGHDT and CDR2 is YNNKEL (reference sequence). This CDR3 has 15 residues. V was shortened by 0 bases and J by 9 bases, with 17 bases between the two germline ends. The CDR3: CASSQDSRPPGAQYF. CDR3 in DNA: TGTGCCAGCAGCCAAGATAGCAGGCCCCCGGGGGCCCAGTACTTC.

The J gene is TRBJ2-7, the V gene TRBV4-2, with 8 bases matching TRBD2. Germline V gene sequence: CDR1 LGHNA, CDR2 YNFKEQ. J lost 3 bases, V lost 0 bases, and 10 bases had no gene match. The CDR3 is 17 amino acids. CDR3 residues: CASSQEGARGAFYEQYF. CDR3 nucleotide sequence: TGTGCCAGCAGCCAAGAAGGTGCGCGGGGGGCGTTCTACGAGCAGTACTTC.

CDR3 sequence: CASSDRVPTNEKLFF. DNA for the CDR3: TGTGCCAGCAGCGACAGGGTTCCAACTAATGAAAAACTGTTTTTT. This rearrangement joins TRBV5-6 to TRBJ1-4; 7 bases agree with TRBD1. The CDR3 contains 15 residues. Looked up from germline, CDR1 is SGHDT and CDR2 is YYEEEE. V lost 4 bases and J lost 0; bases outside the gene matches: 3.

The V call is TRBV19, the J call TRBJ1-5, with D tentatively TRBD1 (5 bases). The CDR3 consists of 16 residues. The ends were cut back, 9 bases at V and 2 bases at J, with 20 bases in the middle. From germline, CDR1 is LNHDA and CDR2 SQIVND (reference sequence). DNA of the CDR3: TGTGCCAGCACCCTCGAGGGACTTGGCCGCAATCAGCCCCAGCATTTT. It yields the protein CASTLEGLGRNQPQHF.

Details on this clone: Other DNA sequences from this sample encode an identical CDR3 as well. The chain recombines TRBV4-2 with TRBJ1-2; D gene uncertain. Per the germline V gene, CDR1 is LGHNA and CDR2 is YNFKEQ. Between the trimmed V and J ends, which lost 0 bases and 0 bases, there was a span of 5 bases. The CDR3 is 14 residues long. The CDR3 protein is CASSQDAANYGYTF. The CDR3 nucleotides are TGTGCCAGCAGCCAAGATGCGGCTAACTATGGCTACACCTTC.

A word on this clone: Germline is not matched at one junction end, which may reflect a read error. The chain's CDR3 is CASSDSGIILDTQYF. The CDR3, as DNA: TGTGCCAGCAGTGACTCCGGGATCATTTTAGATACGCAGTATTTT. This chain links TRBV6-5 with TRBJ2-3; tentative D call: TRBD2 (5 bases). Per germline, CDR1 MNHEY and CDR2 SVGAGI. The CDR3 is 15 amino acids.

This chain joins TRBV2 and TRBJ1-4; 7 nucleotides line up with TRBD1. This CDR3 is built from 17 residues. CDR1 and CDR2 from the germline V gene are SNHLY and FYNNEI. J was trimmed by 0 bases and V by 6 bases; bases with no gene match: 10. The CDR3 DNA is TGTGCCAGCAGAACAAGTACAGGGGAGACAACTAATGAAAAACTGTTTTTT. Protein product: CASRTSTGETTNEKLFF.

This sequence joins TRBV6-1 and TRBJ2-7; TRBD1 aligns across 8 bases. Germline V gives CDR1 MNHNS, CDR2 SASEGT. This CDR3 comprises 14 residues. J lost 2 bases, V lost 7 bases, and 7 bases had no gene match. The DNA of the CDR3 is TGTGCCAGCACCCCGGGACAGGCAGCCTACGAGCAGTACTTC. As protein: CASTPGQAAYEQYF.

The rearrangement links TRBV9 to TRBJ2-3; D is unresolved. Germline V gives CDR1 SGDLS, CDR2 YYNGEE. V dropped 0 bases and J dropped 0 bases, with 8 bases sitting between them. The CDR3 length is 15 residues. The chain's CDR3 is CASSVERVSTDTQYF. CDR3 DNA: TGTGCCAGCAGCGTAGAAAGAGTAAGCACAGATACGCAGTATTTT.

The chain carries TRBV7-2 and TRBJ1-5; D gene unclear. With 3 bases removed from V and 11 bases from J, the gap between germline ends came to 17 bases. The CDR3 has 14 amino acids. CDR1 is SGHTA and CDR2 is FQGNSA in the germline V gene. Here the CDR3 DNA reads TGTGCCAGCAGCTTGACCCAGGCCTCCCCTGCCCAGCATTTT. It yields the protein CASSLTQASPAQHF.

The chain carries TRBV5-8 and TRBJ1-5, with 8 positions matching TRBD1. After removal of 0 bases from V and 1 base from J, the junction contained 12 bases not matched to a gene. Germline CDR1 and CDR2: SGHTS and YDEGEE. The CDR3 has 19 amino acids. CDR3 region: CASSLVAGTGLLSNQPQHF. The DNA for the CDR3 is TGTGCCAGCAGCTTGGTCGCCGGGACAGGTCTTTTGAGCAATCAGCCCCAGCATTTT.

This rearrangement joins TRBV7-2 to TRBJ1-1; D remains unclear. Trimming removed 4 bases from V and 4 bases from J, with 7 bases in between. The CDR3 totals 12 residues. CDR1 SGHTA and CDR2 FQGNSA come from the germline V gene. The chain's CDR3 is CASSYIRTEAFF. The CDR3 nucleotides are TGTGCCAGCAGCTATATCCGCACTGAAGCTTTCTTT.

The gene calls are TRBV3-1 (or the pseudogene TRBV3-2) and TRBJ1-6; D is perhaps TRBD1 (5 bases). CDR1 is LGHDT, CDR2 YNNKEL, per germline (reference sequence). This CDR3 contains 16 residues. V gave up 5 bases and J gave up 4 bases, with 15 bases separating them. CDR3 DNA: TGTGCCAGCAGCAATCGGCCGGGACTGTATAATTCACCCCTCCACTTT. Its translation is CASSNRPGLYNSPLHF.

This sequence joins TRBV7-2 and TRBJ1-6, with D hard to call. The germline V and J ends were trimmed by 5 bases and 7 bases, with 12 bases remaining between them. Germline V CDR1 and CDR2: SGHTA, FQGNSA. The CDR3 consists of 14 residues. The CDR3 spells CASSPRRENSPLHF. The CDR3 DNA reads TGTGCCAGCAGCCCCCGGAGGGAAAATTCACCCCTCCACTTT.

The CDR3, as DNA: TGTGCCAGCAGCTTAGGGCCCCGGACAGAGACCTACGAGCAGTACTTC. Its protein is CASSLGPRTETYEQYF. This chain connects TRBV7-6 to TRBJ2-7; perhaps TRBD1 as D (6 bases). The V and J ends lost 1 base and 2 bases respectively, with 15 bases between them. CDR3 length: 16 residues. Germline assignment: CDR1 SGHVS and CDR2 FNYEAQ.

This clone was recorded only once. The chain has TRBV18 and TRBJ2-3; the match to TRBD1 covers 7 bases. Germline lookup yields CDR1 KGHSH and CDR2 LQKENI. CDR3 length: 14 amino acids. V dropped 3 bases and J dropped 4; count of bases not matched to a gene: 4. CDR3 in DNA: TGTGCCAGCTCACCGACCCAGGGGGCAGATACGCAGTATTTT. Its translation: CASSPTQGADTQYF.

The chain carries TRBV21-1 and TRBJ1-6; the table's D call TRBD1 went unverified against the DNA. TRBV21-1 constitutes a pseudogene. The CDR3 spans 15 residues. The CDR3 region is CASGLSKSYNSPLHF. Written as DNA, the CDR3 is TGTGCCAGCGGCCTTTCGAAATCCTATAATTCACCCCTCCACTTT.